This T cell receptor beta chain derives from a study of human T cells and chemical hapten exposure. About the research overall: Donors were sensitized with 2% DPC on the upper inner arm.

Time point defined: patch test 2, 6 weeks after DPC sensitization. The treatment was: therapeutic diphenylcyclopropenone sensitization with weekly scalp DPC. Patients had alopecia, were aged 18 to 70, and were not pregnant. Trimming removed 11 bases at V and 2 bases at J, with 9 bases between. CDR3 length: 11 amino acids. CDR1 and CDR2 (germline): MGHDK, SYGVNS. This clonotype was detected ten times or more. The target antigen is unknown. General study points: The donors suffered from alopecia, so their immune response may not match that of healthy people.

TCRdb passed the RACE reads through MiXCR, listing each CDR3 protein once. This sample has under 100,000 distinct CDR3 sequences; 9.5% to 12% occur once, and the top ten carry 3.2%. The rearrangement links TRBV25-1 to TRBJ2-5; D may correspond to TRBD1 or TRBD2 (6 bases each). The source was whole blood, collected in connection with sensitization to the hapten diphenylcyclopropenone (DPC). This clonotype originated in a woman between 35 and 50 years old with alopecia areata. Some clones in this sample may be carry-over from other donors' samples. DNA of the CDR3: TGTGCCGGGGGGCCTCAAGAGACCCAGTACTTC. This gives the protein CAGGPQETQYF.